The clone carrying this T cell receptor beta chain was seen a single time. Its antigen is undetermined. The germline CDR1 and CDR2 sequences are LNHNV and YYDKDF (reference sequence). V was pared by 5 bases and J by 5 bases, with 9 bases between. The CDR3 runs to 12 residues. Some 92,000 TCR templates were assayed per sample. Some clones are missing from TCRdb's copy, which holds only in-frame ones; the method was immunoSEQ multiplex PCR. The sample yields tens of thousands of clones, around 97% seen once. These data are taken from a study of siplizumab effects on memory and regulatory T cells. Unstimulated naive, memory, effector memory and TEMRA subsets from a few donor pairs were sequenced. Study observations and caveats: A significant reduction in alloreactive sequences traceable to unstimulated CD4+ memory cells was produced by siplizumab. Naive versus memory phenotype went unassigned for roughly 75-97% of proliferating CD4+ or CD8+ clones.

The gene calls are TRBV15 and TRBJ1-2; possible D gene TRBD1, 6 bases. The sample consisted of naive CD4+ T cells sorted from blood. The sequence was collected from a human donor in good health. The CDR3 DNA follows: TGTGCCACCAGCCCTGGACAGTATGGCTACACCTTC. Its protein is CATSPGQYGYTF.